This T cell receptor beta chain was captured in a study of PD-1 blockade in classical Hodgkin lymphoma. General study points: With respect to the repertoire differences, their causes, possibly disease activity or prior therapy, remain undefined. After ASCT, patients who started nivolumab under 1 year later were excluded. Reported baseline diversity: healthy donors highest, relapsed/refractory patients lowest.

The CDR3 covers 17 residues. Germline CDR1 reads SGHRS; CDR2 reads YFSETQ. Germline trimming cut 4 bases from V and 2 bases from J; bases unmatched to any gene: 11. Profiled with immunoSEQ multiplex PCR; TCRdb holds only in-frame clones, not every one. Of about 22,000 clones listed, about 72% are singletons. Time point denoted: cycle 4 day 1 (C4D1), after more than 5 weeks of nivolumab. Every single patient, without exception, relapsed after autologous stem cell transplantation, and brentuximab vedotin exposure varied. Purification of CD4+ T cells from thawed PBMCs was performed via magnetic negative selection. The best responses consisted of complete response, partial response or progressive disease. For this clone: Its antigen remains unidentified.

The material was CD4+ T cells from blood, obtained before the fourth cycle of nivolumab. The sequence derives from a human donor with classical Hodgkin lymphoma. V is TRBV5-1 and J is TRBJ2-3; 9 positions agree with TRBD2. The CDR3 DNA reads as TGCGCCAGCAGCCCTCCCCTGGCGGGGGGGATCACAGATACGCAGTATTTT. Amino acids: CASSPPLAGGITDTQYF.